This T cell receptor beta chain came from a study of T cells in Graves' hyperthyroidism and ophthalmopathy. The table lists this clonotype with many counts. TCR beta CDR3 sequences were amplified from RNA transcripts. Initially, a first-round RT-PCR of the TCR CDR3 employed the HTBI primer set. Using its own MiXCR run on the multiplex PCR reads, TCRdb lists one record per CDR3 protein. Of around 450,000 distinct CDR3 sequences detected, around 14% appear once; the ten largest clones hold 13% to 15%. Over 18 months, lack of ophthalmopathy progression marked Graves' hyperthyroidism as stable. Uncontrolled infection, other autoimmune disease, pregnancy or lactation led to exclusion. The CDR3 is 12 residues long. Germline V gene data show CDR1 as LGHDT and CDR2 as YNNKEL (reference sequence). V dropped 4 bases and J dropped 6 bases, with 7 bases sitting between them.

Sequenced: blood. V usage is TRBV3-1 and J usage is TRBJ2-1; D ambiguous. This TCR came from a woman between 18 and 30 years old with Graves' hyperthyroidism. CDR3 sequence: CASSRTINEQFF. DNA of the CDR3: TGTGCCAGCAGCCGCACTATCAATGAGCAGTTCTTC.